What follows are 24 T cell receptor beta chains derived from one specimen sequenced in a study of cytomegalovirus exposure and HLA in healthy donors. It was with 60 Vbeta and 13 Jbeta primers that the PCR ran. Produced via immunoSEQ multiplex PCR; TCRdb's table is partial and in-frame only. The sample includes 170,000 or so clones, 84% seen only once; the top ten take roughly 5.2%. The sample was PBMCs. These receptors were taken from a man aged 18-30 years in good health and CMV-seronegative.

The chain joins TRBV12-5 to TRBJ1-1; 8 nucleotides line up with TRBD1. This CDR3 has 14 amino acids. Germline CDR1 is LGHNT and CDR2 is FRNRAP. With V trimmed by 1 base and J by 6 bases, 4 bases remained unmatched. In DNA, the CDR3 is TGTGCTAGTGGTTTGGGGCAGGGGGCCTCTGAAGCTTTCTTT. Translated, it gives CASGLGQGASEAFF. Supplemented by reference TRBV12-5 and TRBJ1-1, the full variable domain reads DARVTQTPRHKVTEMGQEVTMRCQPILGHNTVFWYRQTMMQGLELLAYFRNRAPLDDSGMPKDRFSAEMPDATLATLKIQPSEPRDSAVYFCASGLGQGASEAFFGQGTRLTVV.

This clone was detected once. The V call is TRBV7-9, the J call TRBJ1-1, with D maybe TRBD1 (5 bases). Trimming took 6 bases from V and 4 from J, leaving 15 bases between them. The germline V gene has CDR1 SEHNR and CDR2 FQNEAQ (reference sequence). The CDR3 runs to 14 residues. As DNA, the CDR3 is TGTGCCAGCAGGAATCAGAGGACATCCACTGAAGCTTTCTTT. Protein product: CASRNQRTSTEAFF.

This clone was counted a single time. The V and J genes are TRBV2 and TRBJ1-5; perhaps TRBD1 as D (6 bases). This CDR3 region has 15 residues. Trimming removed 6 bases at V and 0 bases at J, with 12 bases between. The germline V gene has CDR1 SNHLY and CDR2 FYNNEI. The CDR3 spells CASRPDRYSNQPQHF. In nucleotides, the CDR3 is TGTGCCAGCAGACCGGACAGATATAGCAATCAGCCCCAGCATTTT.

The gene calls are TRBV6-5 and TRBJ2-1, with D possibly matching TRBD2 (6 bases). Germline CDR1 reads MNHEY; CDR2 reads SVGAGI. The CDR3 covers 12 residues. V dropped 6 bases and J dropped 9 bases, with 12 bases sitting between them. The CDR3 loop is CASSPGRGEQFF. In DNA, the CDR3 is TGTGCCAGCAGCCCGGGGCGGGGTGAGCAGTTCTTC.

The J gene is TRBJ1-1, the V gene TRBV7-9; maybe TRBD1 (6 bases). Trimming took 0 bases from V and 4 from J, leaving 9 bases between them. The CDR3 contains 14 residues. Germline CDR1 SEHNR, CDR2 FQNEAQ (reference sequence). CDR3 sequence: CASSLALRGTEAFF. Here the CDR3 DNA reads TGTGCCAGCAGCTTAGCGCTCAGGGGCACTGAAGCTTTCTTT.

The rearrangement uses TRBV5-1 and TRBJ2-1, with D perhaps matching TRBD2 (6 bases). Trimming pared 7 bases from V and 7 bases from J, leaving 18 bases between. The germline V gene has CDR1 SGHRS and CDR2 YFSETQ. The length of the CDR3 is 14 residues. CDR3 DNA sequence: TGCGCCAGCTCTAACCCGCGGGGTGGAAATGAGCAGTTCTTC. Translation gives CASSNPRGGNEQFF.

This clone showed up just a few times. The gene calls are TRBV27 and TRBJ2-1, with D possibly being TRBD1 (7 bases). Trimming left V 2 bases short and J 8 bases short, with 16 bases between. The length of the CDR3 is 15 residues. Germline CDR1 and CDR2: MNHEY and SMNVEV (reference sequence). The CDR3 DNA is TGTGCCAGCAGTTTAGGGGCAGGGGGGAAGGATGAGCAGTTCTTC. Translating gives CASSLGAGGKDEQFF.

The CDR3 is CAIRDRWNYGYTF. The CDR3 nucleotides read TGTGCCATAAGGGACAGGTGGAACTATGGCTACACCTTC. The rearrangement uses TRBV27 and TRBJ1-2; 8 bases agree with TRBD1. This CDR3 spans 13 amino acids. V lost 10 bases to trimming and J lost 2 bases; unmatched junction nucleotides: 6. CDR1 and CDR2 (germline): MNHEY, SMNVEV (reference sequence).

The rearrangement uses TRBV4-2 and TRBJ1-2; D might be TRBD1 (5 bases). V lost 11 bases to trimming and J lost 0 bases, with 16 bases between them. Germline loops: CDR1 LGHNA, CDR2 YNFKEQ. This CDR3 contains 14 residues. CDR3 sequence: CAGGTDSPNYGYTF. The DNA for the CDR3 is TGTGCCGGAGGGACGGACTCTCCTAACTATGGCTACACCTTC.

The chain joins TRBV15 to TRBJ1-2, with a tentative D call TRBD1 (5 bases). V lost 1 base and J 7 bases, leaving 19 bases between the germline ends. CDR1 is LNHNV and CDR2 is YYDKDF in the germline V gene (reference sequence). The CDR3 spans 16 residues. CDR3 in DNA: TGTGCCACCAGCAGAGTCCGGAAGCAGGGAAAGGGTGGCTACACCTTC. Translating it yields CATSRVRKQGKGGYTF.

The DNA for the CDR3 is TGTGCCAGCAGTTTGGTTTCAACAGGATCCTACGAGCAGTACTTC. Translating gives CASSLVSTGSYEQYF. The V gene is TRBV28, the J gene TRBJ2-7; weak D call: TRBD1 (5 bases). The CDR3 has 15 amino acids. Deletions cut 3 bases from V and 1 base from J, with 13 bases between. From germline, CDR1 is MDHEN and CDR2 SYDVKM.

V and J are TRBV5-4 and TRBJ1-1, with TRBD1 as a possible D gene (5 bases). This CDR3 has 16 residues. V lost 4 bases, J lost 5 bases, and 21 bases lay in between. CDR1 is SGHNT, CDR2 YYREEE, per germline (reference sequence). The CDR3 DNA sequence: TGTGCCAGCAGCCACATGGGGGTGTCGGGAGGGACTGAAGCTTTCTTT. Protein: CASSHMGVSGGTEAFF. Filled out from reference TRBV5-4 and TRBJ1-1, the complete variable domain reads ETGVTQSPTHLIKTRGQQVTLRCSSQSGHNTVSWYQQALGQGPQFIFQYYREEENGRGNFPPRFSGLQFPNYSSELNVNALELDDSALYLCASSHMGVSGGTEAFFGQGTRLTVV.

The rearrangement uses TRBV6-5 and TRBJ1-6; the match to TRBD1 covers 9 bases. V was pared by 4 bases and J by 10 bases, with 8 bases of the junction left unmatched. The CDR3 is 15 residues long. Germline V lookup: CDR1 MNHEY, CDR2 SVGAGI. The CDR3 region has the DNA TGTGCCAGCAGTTCCCTGACAGGGGGAGGCTCACCCCTCCACTTT. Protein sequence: CASSSLTGGGSPLHF.

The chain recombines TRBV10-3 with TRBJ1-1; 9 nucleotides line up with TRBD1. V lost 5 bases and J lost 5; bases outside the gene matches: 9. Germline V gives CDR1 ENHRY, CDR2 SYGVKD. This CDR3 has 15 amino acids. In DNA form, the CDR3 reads TGTGCCATCAGTATGAAACAGGGGGCGGTAACTGAAGCTTTCTTT. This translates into CAISMKQGAVTEAFF.

CDR3 amino acids: CASSEGGLLNEQFF. CDR3 nucleotides: TGTGCCAGCAGTGAGGGGGGACTACTAAATGAGCAGTTCTTC. This chain uses TRBV6-4 with TRBJ2-1; 7 bases line up with TRBD2. V lost 3 bases, J lost 7 bases, and 6 bases stayed unmatched. Germline-derived CDR1 and CDR2 are MRHNA and SNTAGT. There are 14 residues in the CDR3.

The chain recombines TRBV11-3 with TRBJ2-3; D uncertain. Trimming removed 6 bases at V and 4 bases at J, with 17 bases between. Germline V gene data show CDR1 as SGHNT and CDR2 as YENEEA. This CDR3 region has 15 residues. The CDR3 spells CASSYSSLGPDTQYF. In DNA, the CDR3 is TGTGCCAGCAGTTACTCCTCGTTGGGCCCAGATACGCAGTATTTT.

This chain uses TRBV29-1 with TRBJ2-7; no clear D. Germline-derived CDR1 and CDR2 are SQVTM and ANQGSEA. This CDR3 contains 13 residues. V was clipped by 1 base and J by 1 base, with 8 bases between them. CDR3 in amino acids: CSVEGDNSYEQYF. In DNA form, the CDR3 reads TGCAGCGTTGAAGGTGACAATTCCTACGAGCAGTACTTC.

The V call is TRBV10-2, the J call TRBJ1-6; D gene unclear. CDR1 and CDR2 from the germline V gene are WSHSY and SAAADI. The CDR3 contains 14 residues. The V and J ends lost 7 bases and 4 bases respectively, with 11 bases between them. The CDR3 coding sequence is TGCGCCAGCAATCCCGCGGTTTATAATTCACCCCTCCACTTT. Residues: CASNPAVYNSPLHF.

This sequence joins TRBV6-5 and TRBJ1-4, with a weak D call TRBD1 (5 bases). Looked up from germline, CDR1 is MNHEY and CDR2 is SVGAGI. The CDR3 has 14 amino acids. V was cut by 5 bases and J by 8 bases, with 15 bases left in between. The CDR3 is CASSLDPQGEKLFF. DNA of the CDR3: TGTGCCAGCAGTCTCGACCCCCAGGGAGAAAAACTGTTTTTT.

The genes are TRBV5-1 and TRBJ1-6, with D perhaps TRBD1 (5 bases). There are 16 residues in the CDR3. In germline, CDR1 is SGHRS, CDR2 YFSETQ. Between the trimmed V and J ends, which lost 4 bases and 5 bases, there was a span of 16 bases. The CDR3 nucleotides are TGCGCCAGCAGCCCGGGGGGGGTGATCGATAATTCACCCCTCCACTTT. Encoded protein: CASSPGGVIDNSPLHF.

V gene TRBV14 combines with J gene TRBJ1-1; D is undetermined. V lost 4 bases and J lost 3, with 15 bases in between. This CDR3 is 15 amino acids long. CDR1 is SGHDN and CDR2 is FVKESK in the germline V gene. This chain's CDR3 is CASSRVGGWDTEAFF. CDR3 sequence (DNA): TGTGCCAGCAGCCGGGTTGGCGGGTGGGACACTGAAGCTTTCTTT. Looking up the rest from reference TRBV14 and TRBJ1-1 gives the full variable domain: EAGVTQFPSHSVIEKGQTVTLRCDPISGHDNLYWYRRVMGKEIKFLLHFVKESKQDESGMPNNRFLAERTGGTYSTLKVQPAELEDSGVYFCASSRVGGWDTEAFFGQGTRLTVV.

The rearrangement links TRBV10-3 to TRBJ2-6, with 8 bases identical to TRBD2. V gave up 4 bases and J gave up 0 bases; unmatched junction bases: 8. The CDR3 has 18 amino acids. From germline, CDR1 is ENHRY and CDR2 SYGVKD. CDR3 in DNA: TGTGCCATCAGTGTTGGGAGCGGGGGAAGCTCTGGGGCCAACGTCCTGACTTTC. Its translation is CAISVGSGGSSGANVLTF.

The CDR3: CASRGQGNEQFF. The CDR3 DNA is TGTGCCAGCAGAGGACAGGGCAATGAGCAGTTCTTC. V usage is TRBV7-9 and J usage is TRBJ2-1; 8 bases line up with TRBD1. Germline CDR1 is SEHNR and CDR2 is FQNEAQ (reference sequence). With 6 bases clipped from V and 6 bases from J, the junction kept 1 base outside the gene matches. The CDR3 covers 12 residues.

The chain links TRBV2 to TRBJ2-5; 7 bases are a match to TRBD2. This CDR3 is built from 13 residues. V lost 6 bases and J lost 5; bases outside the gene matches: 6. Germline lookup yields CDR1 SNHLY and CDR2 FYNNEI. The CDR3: CASRQTSRETQYF. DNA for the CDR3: TGTGCCAGCAGGCAGACTAGCCGGGAGACCCAGTACTTC.